Shown below are 7 T cell receptor beta chains from a single sample sequenced in a study of follicular helper T cells after annual influenza vaccination. Assay used: immunoSEQ multiplex PCR; TCRdb lists only in-frame clones, some missing. The profile shows 1,500 or so clones, about four fifths of them singletons. Noted time point: 2015-2016 season, 7 days after influenza vaccination. The source was CXCR5+ CD38+ circulating T follicular helper cells from blood, collected 7 days after influenza vaccination. Subset of the sample: circulating Tfh, non-naive CD4+CXCR5+PD-1+ (ICOS+CD38+ or ICOS-CD38-). The receptors were gathered from an adult who received the influenza vaccine.

This rearrangement joins TRBV6-1 to TRBJ2-1, with D perhaps TRBD1 or TRBD2 (5 bases each). The germline V and J ends were trimmed by 6 bases and 2 bases, with 14 bases remaining between them. This CDR3 spans 15 amino acids. Germline V gives CDR1 MNHNS, CDR2 SASEGT. CDR3 in amino acids: CASSSDRGAYNEQFF. CDR3 nucleotide sequence: TGTGCCAGCAGCAGTGATAGGGGAGCCTACAATGAGCAGTTCTTC.

V is TRBV5-1 and J is TRBJ2-3; tentative D call: TRBD2 (6 bases). Per the germline V gene, CDR1 is SGHRS and CDR2 is YFSETQ. CDR3 length: 14 residues. Between the trimmed V and J ends, which lost 0 bases and 2 bases, there was a span of 7 bases. CDR3 residues: CASSLGEDTDTQYF. The DNA for the CDR3 is TGCGCCAGCAGCTTGGGGGAGGACACAGATACGCAGTATTTT.

V and J are TRBV15 and TRBJ2-7, with 8 nucleotides matching TRBD1. The CDR3 sequence is 14 residues long. Germline trimming cut 1 base from V and 4 bases from J; bases unmatched to any gene: 3. CDR1 is LNHNV and CDR2 is YYDKDF in the germline V gene (reference sequence). The CDR3 here is CATSRGDRGYEQYF. CDR3 in DNA: TGTGCCACCAGCAGAGGAGACAGGGGATACGAGCAGTACTTC.

This chain links TRBV7-6 with TRBJ2-5; 7 positions agree with TRBD1. CDR1 is SGHVS and CDR2 is FNYEAQ in the germline V gene. CDR3 length: 17 residues. V lost 5 bases to trimming and J lost 3 bases; unmatched junction nucleotides: 15. CDR3 in amino acids: CASSQGDWTGLKETQYF. The CDR3 DNA follows: TGTGCCAGCAGCCAGGGCGATTGGACAGGTCTTAAAGAGACCCAGTACTTC.

This sequence joins TRBV28 and TRBJ2-1, with 9 nucleotides matching TRBD2. The V segment lost 3 bases and the J segment 8 bases; nucleotides outside the gene matches: 11. The CDR3 length is 16 residues. Germline V gives CDR1 MDHEN, CDR2 SYDVKM. CDR3 sequence (DNA): TGTGCCAGCAGTTTGGTCGGACTAGCGAGTTCAGATGAGCAGTTCTTC. Protein sequence: CASSLVGLASSDEQFF.

This chain joins TRBV5-1 and TRBJ1-1; 12 bases map to TRBD1. The germline V gene has CDR1 SGHRS and CDR2 YFSETQ. V was clipped by 3 bases and J by 0 bases; unmatched bases: 3. The CDR3 sequence is 16 residues long. The CDR3 spells CASSYGTGGLNTEAFF. Here the CDR3 DNA reads TGCGCCAGCAGCTATGGGACAGGGGGCTTGAACACTGAAGCTTTCTTT.

The chain uses TRBV7-9 and TRBJ2-1, with 10 bases that match TRBD1. CDR1 SEHNR and CDR2 FQNEAQ come from the germline V gene (reference sequence). V was pared by 5 bases and J by 7 bases, with 11 bases of the junction left unmatched. CDR3 length equals 16 residues. As DNA, the CDR3 is TGTGCCAGCAGCAGTAGACAGGGGGCGGGATGGAATGAGCAGTTCTTC. Translating it yields CASSSRQGAGWNEQFF.